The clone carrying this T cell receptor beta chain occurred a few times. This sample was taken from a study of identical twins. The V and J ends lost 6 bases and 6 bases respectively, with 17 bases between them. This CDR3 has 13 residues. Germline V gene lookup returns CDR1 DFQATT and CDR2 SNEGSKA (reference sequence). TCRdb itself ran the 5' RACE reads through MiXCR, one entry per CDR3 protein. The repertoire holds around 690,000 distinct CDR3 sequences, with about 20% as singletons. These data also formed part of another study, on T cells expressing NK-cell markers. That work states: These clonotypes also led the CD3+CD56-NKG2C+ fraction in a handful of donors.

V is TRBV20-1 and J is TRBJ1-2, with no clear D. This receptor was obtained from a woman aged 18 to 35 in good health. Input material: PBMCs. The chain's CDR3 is CSASQAQFNGYTF. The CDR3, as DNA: TGCAGTGCCTCGCAGGCCCAATTTAATGGCTACACCTTC.